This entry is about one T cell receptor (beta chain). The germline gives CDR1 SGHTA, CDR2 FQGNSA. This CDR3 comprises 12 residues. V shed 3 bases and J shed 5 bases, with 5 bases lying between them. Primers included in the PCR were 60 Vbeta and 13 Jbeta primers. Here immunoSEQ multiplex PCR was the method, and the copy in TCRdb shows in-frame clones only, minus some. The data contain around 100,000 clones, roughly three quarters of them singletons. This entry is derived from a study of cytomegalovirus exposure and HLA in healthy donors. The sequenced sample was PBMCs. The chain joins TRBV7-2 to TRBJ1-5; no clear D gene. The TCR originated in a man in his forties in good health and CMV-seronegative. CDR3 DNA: TGTGCCAGCAGCTTGAGGGATCAGCCCCAGCATTTT. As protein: CASSLRDQPQHF.